A single sample is the source of the 7 T cell receptor beta chains below, sequenced in a study of CD8+ T cells in alopecia areata. Extracted RNA was reverse transcribed into cDNA, the sequencing template. Here immunoSEQ multiplex PCR was the method, and the copy in TCRdb shows in-frame clones only, minus some. The table has under 200,000 clones, 60% to 75% seen once. The treatment here: oral pan-JAK inhibitor, 5-10 mg twice daily. The starting material was CD4+ T cells sorted from blood, obtained at week 24, from a patient treated with tofacitinib. These receptors were taken from a human donor with alopecia areata.

This chain links TRBV27 with TRBJ1-1, with D perhaps matching TRBD1 (6 bases). V was cut by 5 bases and J by 3 bases, with 16 bases left in between. The CDR3 spans 15 residues. Germline CDR1 is MNHEY and CDR2 is SMNVEV (reference sequence). The CDR3 loop reads CASSPLGRGYTEAFF. CDR3 DNA sequence: TGTGCCAGCAGTCCCCTCGGCAGGGGCTACACTGAAGCTTTCTTT.

The chain employs TRBV6-5 and TRBJ2-7; 8 bases align to TRBD2. V was clipped by 6 bases and J by 1 base; unmatched bases: 8. This CDR3 is 15 amino acids long. The germline V gene has CDR1 MNHEY and CDR2 SVGAGI. Here the CDR3 reads CASRLTSGGSYEQYF. The DNA for the CDR3 is TGTGCCAGCAGACTTACTAGCGGTGGTTCCTACGAGCAGTACTTC.

CDR3 DNA sequence: TGCGCCAGCAGCTTGGATAGGGACTCACCCCTCCACTTT. This codes for CASSLDRDSPLHF. The rearrangement links TRBV5-1 to TRBJ1-6, with a tentative D call TRBD1 (5 bases). CDR1 and CDR2 from the germline V gene are SGHRS and YFSETQ. V lost 0 bases, J lost 10 bases, and 8 bases lay in between. CDR3 size: 13 residues.

This chain joins TRBV19 and TRBJ1-2; TRBD1 agrees at 7 bases. V shed 3 bases and J 3 bases; nucleotides not matched to a gene: 4. The germline gives CDR1 LNHDA, CDR2 SQIVND (reference sequence). The CDR3 spans 14 residues. The CDR3 reads CASSMSRGDYGYTF. CDR3 nucleotide sequence: TGTGCCAGTAGTATGAGCAGGGGGGACTATGGCTACACCTTC. The whole variable domain, filled in from reference TRBV19 and TRBJ1-2, reads DGGITQSPKYLFRKEGQNVTLSCEQNLNHDAMYWYRQDPGQGLRLIYYSQIVNDFQKGDIAEGYSVSREKKESFPLTVTSAQKNPTAFYLCASSMSRGDYGYTFGSGTRLTVV.

The gene calls are TRBV5-1 and TRBJ1-1; the D is unclear. In germline, CDR1 is SGHRS, CDR2 YFSETQ. Deletions cut 1 base from V and 1 base from J, with 11 bases between. CDR3 length: 15 amino acids. The CDR3: CASSLLAGPNTEAFF. CDR3 coding DNA: TGCGCCAGCAGCTTGTTAGCAGGACCGAACACTGAAGCTTTCTTT.

This clone has only a few counts. The chain links TRBV5-4 to TRBJ1-1; D unresolved. From germline, CDR1 is SGHNT and CDR2 YYREEE (reference sequence). This CDR3 spans 15 amino acids. V lost 5 bases and J lost 1, with 15 bases in between. The CDR3 protein is CASSFPIGGNTEAFF. CDR3 in DNA: TGTGCCAGCAGTTTTCCGATAGGAGGGAACACTGAAGCTTTCTTT.

Concerning this clone itself: Other nucleotide sequences in the sample specify the same CDR3. The chain carries TRBV6-6 and TRBJ1-3, with D unresolved. This CDR3 contains 13 residues. The germline V and J ends were trimmed by 9 bases and 0 bases, with 9 bases remaining between them. Germline-derived CDR1 and CDR2 are MNHNY and SVGAGI (reference sequence). CDR3 protein: CASTQSSGNTIYF. The CDR3 DNA sequence: TGTGCCAGTACCCAGAGCTCTGGAAACACCATATATTTT.